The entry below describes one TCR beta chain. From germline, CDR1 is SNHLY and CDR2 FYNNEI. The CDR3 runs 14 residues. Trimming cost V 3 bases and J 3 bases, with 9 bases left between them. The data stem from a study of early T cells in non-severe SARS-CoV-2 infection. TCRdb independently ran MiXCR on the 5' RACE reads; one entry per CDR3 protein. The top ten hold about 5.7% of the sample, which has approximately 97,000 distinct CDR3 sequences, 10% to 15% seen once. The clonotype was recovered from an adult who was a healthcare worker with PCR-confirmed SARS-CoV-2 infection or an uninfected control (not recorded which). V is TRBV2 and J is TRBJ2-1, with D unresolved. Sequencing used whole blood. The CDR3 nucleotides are TGTGCCAGCAGTGAGCAGGTCCGCTACAATGAGCAGTTCTTC. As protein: CASSEQVRYNEQFF.